This T cell receptor (beta chain) was recovered during a study of cytomegalovirus exposure and HLA in healthy donors. The CDR3 contains 17 residues. Germline lookup yields CDR1 MDHEN and CDR2 SYDVKM. The V end lost 2 bases, the J end lost 8 bases, and 21 bases lay between the germline ends. The PCR was carried out with 60 Vbeta primers and 13 Jbeta primers. TCRdb's copy holds only in-frame clones and misses some; the assay was immunoSEQ multiplex PCR. Of about 190,000 clones in the sample, around 75% are singletons; the top ten hold about 3.1%. As for the donors, each was a healthy bone marrow donor. This clonotype was obtained from a woman aged 25 to 39 in good health and CMV-seropositive. The gene calls are TRBV28 and TRBJ1-4; TRBD1 might be the D (6 bases). The sample was PBMCs. The DNA of the CDR3 is TGTGCCAGCAGTTTAAGGAGGTTGGGGGGGCGCGAGGAAAAACTGTTTTTT. Translating it yields CASSLRRLGGREEKLFF.